Following are 5 T cell receptor beta chains from one sample sequenced in a study of response to subunit inactivated influenza vaccine. TCRdb itself ran the RT-PCR reads through MiXCR, one entry per CDR3 protein. Here the sample spans hundreds of thousands of distinct CDR3 sequences, around 16% being singletons. The sequencing here drew on PBMCs from blood, taken 11 to 12 days after vaccination. These receptors originate from a man aged 50 to 60 who received an inactivated influenza vaccine.

This clonotype was detected a few times. V usage is TRBV7-2 and J usage is TRBJ2-7, with 7 bases that match TRBD2. The length of the CDR3 is 14 residues. V was pared by 5 bases and J by 3 bases, with 7 bases of the junction left unmatched. Germline assignment: CDR1 SGHTA and CDR2 FQGNSA. The CDR3 coding sequence is TGTGCCAGCAGCCTGGGACTACTACTCTACGAGCAGTACTTC. Translating gives CASSLGLLLYEQYF.

This clonotype has a handful of counts. The J gene is TRBJ2-1, the V gene TRBV10-3; either TRBD1 or TRBD2 may supply D (5 bases each). From germline, CDR1 is ENHRY and CDR2 SYGVKD. V gave up 6 bases and J gave up 7 bases, with 22 bases separating them. The CDR3 consists of 16 residues. For the CDR3, the DNA is TGTGCCATCAGGGCTTACGAGGGGCAAGGATCGAATGAGCAGTTCTTC. Residues: CAIRAYEGQGSNEQFF.

This clonotype has more than one count but fewer than ten. The chain carries TRBV27 and TRBJ1-2, with D possibly being TRBD1 (5 bases). Germline CDR1 and CDR2: MNHEY and SMNVEV (reference sequence). V was cut by 3 bases and J by 2 bases, with 10 bases left in between. CDR3 length: 14 residues. The CDR3 nucleotides read TGTGCCAGCAGTTTCGGCAGGGCAAACTATGGCTACACCTTC. It translates to CASSFGRANYGYTF.

The chain employs TRBV5-1 and TRBJ2-2; TRBD1 agrees at 7 bases. The CDR3 is 12 residues long. The J segment lost 10 bases and the V segment lost 3 bases, leaving 3 bases of the junction unmatched. CDR1 is SGHRS, CDR2 YFSETQ, per germline. The CDR3: CASSSDRPELFF. In nucleotides, the CDR3 is TGCGCCAGCAGCTCGGACAGGCCGGAGCTGTTTTTT.

Ten or more counts support this clonotype. The genes are TRBV4-1 and TRBJ1-1; 8 nucleotides match TRBD1. CDR1 and CDR2 from the germline V gene are MGHRA and YSYEKL. The CDR3 has 19 amino acids. V dropped 4 bases and J dropped 1; count of bases not matched to a gene: 17. CDR3 nucleotides: TGCGCCAGCAGCCTCGTTCACGGGACAGGAGGGGAAAAGAACACTGAAGCTTTCTTT. It encodes CASSLVHGTGGEKNTEAFF.